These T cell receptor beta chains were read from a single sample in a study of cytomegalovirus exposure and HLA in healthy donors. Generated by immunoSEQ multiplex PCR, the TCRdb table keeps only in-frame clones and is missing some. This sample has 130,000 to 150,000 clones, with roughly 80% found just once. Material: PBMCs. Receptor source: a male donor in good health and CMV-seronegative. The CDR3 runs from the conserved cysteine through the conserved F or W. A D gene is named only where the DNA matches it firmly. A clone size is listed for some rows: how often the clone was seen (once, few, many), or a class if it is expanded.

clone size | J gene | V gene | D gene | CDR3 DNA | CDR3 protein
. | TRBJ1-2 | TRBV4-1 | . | TGCGCCAGCAGCCTATCTTACGTCCAGGGCTATGGCTACACCTTC | CASSLSYVQGYGYTF
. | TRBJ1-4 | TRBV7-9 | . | TGTGCCAGCAGTTTTTCATTCGGGAGGGCGGAAGAAAAACTGTTTTTT | CASSFSFGRAEEKLFF
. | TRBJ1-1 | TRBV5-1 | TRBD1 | TGCGCCAGCAGCTTCACTCAACAGGGGACTGAAGCTTTCTTT | CASSFTQQGTEAFF
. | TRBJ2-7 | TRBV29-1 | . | TGCAGCGTTATGGTACCGAGCTCCTACGAGCAGTACTTC | CSVMVPSSYEQYF
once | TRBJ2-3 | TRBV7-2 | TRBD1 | TGTGCCAGCAGCTCAGGCAGGGGGCCCGCAGATACGCAGTATTTT | CASSSGRGPADTQYF
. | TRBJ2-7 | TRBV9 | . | TGTGCCAGCAGCCCCTCGGGTTACTACGAGCAGTACTTC | CASSPSGYYEQYF
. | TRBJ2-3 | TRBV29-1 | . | TGCAGCGTTGTAACGAGAGATACGCAGTATTTT | CSVVTRDTQYF
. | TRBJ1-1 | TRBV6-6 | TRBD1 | TGTGCCAGCAGTTTCAACAGGGGGAACACTGAAGCTTTCTTT | CASSFNRGNTEAFF
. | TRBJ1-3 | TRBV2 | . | TGTGCCAGCAGTGGTCGTCAGGTGGTGGGAAACACCATATATTTT | CASSGRQVVGNTIYF
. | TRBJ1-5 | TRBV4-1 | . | TGCGCCAGCAGCGACCTCTGGGTGAGACAGACGAATCAGCCCCAGCATTTT | CASSDLWVRQTNQPQHF
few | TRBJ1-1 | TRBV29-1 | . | TGCAGCGTTGATGGCGACACCGATGAAGCTTTCTTT | CSVDGDTDEAFF
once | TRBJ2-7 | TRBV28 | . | TGTGCCAGCATCCGGTCGGGGTCCATCTACGAGCAGTACTTC | CASIRSGSIYEQYF
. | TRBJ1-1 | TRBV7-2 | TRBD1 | TGTGCCAGCAGCTTAACAGGTTTACAGGGGAGGATTAACACTGACGGAGCTTTCTTT | CASSLTGLQGRINTDGAFF
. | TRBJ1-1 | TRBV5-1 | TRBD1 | TGCGCCAGCAGTCGAGACAGGGTGGAAACTGAAGCTTTCTTT | CASSRDRVETEAFF
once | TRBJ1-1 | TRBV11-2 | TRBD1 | TGTGCCAGCAGCTTAGAAGGGACAGTGTACACTGAAGCTTTCTTT | CASSLEGTVYTEAFF
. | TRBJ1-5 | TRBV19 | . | TGTGCCAGTAGTATCGAGCCTCCCCTAAATCAGCCCCAGCATTTT | CASSIEPPLNQPQHF
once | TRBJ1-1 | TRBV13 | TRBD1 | TGTGCCAGCAGCCCGCGACAGGGGAACACTGAAGCTTTCTTT | CASSPRQGNTEAFF
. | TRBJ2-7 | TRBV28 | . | TGTGCCAGCAGTCCCTACAGAGAGCAGTACTTC | CASSPYREQYF
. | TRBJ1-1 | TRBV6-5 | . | TGTGCCAGCAGTTACGGGTCAGGGCCTAACTTTGAAGCTTTCTTT | CASSYGSGPNFEAFF
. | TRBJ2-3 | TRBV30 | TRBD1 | TGTGCCTGGAGTTTGGGGACAGGGACAGATACGCAGTATTTT | CAWSLGTGTDTQYF
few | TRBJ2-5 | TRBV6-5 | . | TGTGCCACCGGGAAAACAGGGCGCCAAGAGACCCAGTACTTC | CATGKTGRQETQYF
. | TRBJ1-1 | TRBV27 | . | TGTGCCAGCACCCTAGGTAAGACGGCTTTCTTT | CASTLGKTAFF
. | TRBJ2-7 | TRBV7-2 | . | TGTGCCAGCAGCCCGACCCAGGGATCCTACGAGCAGTACTTC | CASSPTQGSYEQYF
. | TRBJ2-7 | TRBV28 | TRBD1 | TGTGCCATTTCCCGGGACAGTCCCTACGAGCAGTACTTC | CAISRDSPYEQYF
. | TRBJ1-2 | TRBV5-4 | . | TGTGCCAGCAGCACCCGACAGGCTGAATATGGCTACACCTTC | CASSTRQAEYGYTF
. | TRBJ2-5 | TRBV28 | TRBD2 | TGTGCCAGCAGTTCAATAAGCGGGGGGTCCTTGAAGACCCAGTACTTC | CASSSISGGSLKTQYF
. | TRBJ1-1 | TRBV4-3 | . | TGCGCCAGCAGCCAAGGCATGCGACAGGCTGCTTTCTTT | CASSQGMRQAAFF
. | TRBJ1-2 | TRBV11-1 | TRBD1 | TGTGCCAGCAGCCTCGGACAGGTGGATGGCTACACCTTC | CASSLGQVDGYTF
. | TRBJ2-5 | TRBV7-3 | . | TGTGCCAGCAGCCTGACTCCCCAAGAGACCCAGTACTTC | CASSLTPQETQYF
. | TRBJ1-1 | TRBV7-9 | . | TGTGCCAGCAGCCTACTGCCCGGACAGAGCGAAGCCGAAGCTTTCTTT | CASSLLPGQSEAEAFF
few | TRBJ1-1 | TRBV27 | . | TGTGCCAGCAGTCAAGCGATGTGGGGAGGGGAAGCTTTCTTT | CASSQAMWGGEAFF
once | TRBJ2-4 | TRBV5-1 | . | TGCGCCAGCAGCTTGCTAGGGAGGGGGGACATTCAGTACTTC | CASSLLGRGDIQYF
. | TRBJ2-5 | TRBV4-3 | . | TGCGCCAGCAGCCAAGGAGGTGGGACTCAAGAGACCCAGTACTTC | CASSQGGGTQETQYF
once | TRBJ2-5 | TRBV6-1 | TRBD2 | TGTGCCAGCAGTGCTCCCCGGTCCCCCGGGAGGGAGACCCAGTACTTC | CASSAPRSPGRETQYF
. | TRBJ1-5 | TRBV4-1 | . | TGCGCCAGCAGTCTTTGGCAGGGAGGGCAGCCCCAGCATTTT | CASSLWQGGQPQHF
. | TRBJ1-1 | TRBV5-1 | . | TGCGCCAGCAGTTACCTGACAGGAGAAATGAACACTGAAGCTTTCTTT | CASSYLTGEMNTEAFF
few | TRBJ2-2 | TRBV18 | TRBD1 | TGTGCCAGCTCACCAGGGACAGGCTACACCGGGGAGCTGTTTTTT | CASSPGTGYTGELFF
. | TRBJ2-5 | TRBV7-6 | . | TGTGCCAGCAGCACCCGAGGAAATCATGGGGAGACCCAGTACTTC | CASSTRGNHGETQYF
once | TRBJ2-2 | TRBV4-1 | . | TGCGCCAGCAGCCAATGGGTAGGGGTTACCGGGGAGCTGTTTTTT | CASSQWVGVTGELFF
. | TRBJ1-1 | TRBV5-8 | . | TGTGCCAGCAGCTTTCCCGGGACTGAAGCTTTCTTT | CASSFPGTEAFF
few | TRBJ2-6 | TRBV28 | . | TGTGCCAGCAGTCTCCAGGGTTCTGGGGCCAACGTCCTGACTTTC | CASSLQGSGANVLTF
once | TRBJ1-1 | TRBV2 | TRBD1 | TGTGCCAGCGTTGGGACAGTGAGAACGGTTGAAGCTTTCTTT | CASVGTVRTVEAFF
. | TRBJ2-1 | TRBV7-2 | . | TGTGCCAGCAGCGTCAACTCCTACAATGAGCAGTTCTTC | CASSVNSYNEQFF
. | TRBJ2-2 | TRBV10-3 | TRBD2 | TGTGCCATCAGTGGCCTAGCGGGGGGGCCTTTCCGGGAGCTGTTTTTT | CAISGLAGGPFRELFF
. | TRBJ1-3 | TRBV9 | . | TGTGCCAGCAGCGGTTCAGGGGTCTCTGGAAACACCATATATTTT | CASSGSGVSGNTIYF
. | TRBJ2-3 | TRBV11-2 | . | TGTGCCAGCAGCTTTTCACGGGGCACAGATACGCAGTATTTT | CASSFSRGTDTQYF
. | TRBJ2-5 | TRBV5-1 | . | TGCGCCAGCAGCTTGGGACAGGAAGAAGCCCAGTACTTC | CASSLGQEEAQYF
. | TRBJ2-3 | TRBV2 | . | TGTGCCAGCAGTGATTTTGGCGGATCGCCAGATACGCAGTATTTT | CASSDFGGSPDTQYF
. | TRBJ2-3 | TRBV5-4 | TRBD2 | TGTGCCAGCAGCTTGCTAGCGGGGGGGCCTTATACGCAGTATTTT | CASSLLAGGPYTQYF
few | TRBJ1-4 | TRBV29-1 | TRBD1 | TGCAGCGTTGGACAGGGGGCAACTAATGAAAAACTGTTTTTT | CSVGQGATNEKLFF
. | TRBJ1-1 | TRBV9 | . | TGTGCCAGCAGCGGGCTGCCAGGGGAAACTGAAGCTTTCTTT | CASSGLPGETEAFF
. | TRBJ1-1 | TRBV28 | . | TGTGCCAGCAGCCTACTTACCACAGGCAAGGATGAAGCTTTCTTT | CASSLLTTGKDEAFF
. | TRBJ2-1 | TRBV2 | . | TGTGCCAGCAGTATACAGGGTCGAGTGAATGAGCAGTTCTTC | CASSIQGRVNEQFF
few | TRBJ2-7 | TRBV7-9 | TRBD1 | TGTGCCAGCAGCTTAGTGACGACAGGGAGCTCCTACGAGCAGTACTTC | CASSLVTTGSSYEQYF